The clone carrying this TCR beta chain was seen a handful of times. Germline V CDR1 and CDR2: GTSNPN, SVGIG (reference sequence). CDR3 length: 15 amino acids. V lost 2 bases to trimming and J lost 0 bases; unmatched junction nucleotides: 4. The data were taken from a study of PD-L1 blockade in urothelial cancer. The table came from immunoSEQ multiplex PCR; TCRdb's copy has only in-frame clones and leaves some out. The sample includes over 75,000 clones, about 83% of them seen just once. Time point of the sample: pretreatment peripheral blood. The chain couples TRBV30 to TRBJ1-3, with TRBD1 matching over 7 bases. This clonotype was sampled from a man aged 60 to 75 with urothelial cancer. The sample consisted of PBMCs, taken around atezolizumab (anti-PD-L1) treatment. The CDR3 DNA follows: TGTGCCTGGAGTAGGGACAGATTCTCTGGAAACACCATATATTTT. Translation: CAWSRDRFSGNTIYF.